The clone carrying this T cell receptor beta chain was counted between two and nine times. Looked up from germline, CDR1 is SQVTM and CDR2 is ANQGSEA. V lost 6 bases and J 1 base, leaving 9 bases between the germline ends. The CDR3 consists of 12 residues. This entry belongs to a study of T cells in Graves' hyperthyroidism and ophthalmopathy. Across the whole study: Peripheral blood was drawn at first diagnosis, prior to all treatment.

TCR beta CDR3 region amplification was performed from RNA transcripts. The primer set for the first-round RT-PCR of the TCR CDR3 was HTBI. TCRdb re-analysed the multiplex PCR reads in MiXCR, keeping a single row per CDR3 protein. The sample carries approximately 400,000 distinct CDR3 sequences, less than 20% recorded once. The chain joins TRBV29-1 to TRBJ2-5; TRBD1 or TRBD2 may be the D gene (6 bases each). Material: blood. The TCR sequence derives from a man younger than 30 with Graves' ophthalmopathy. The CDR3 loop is CSVGGVQETQYF. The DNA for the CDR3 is TGCAGCGTGGGGGGCGTCCAAGAGACCCAGTACTTC. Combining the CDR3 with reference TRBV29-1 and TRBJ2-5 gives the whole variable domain SAVISQKPSRDICQRGTSLTIQCQVDSQVTMMFWYRQQPGQSLTLIATANQGSEATYESGFVIDKFPISRPNLTFSTLTVSNMSPEDSSIYLCSVGGVQETQYFGPGTRLLVL.